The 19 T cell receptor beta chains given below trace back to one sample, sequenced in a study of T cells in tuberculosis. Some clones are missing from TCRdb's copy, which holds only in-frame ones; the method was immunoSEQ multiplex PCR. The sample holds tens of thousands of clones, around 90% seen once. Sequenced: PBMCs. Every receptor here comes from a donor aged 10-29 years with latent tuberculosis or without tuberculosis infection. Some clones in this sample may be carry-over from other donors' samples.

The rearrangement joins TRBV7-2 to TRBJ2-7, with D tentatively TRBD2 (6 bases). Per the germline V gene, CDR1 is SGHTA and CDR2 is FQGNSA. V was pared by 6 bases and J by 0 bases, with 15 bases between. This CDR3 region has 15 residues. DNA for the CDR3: TGTGCCAGCAGTCGGGCGGGACTCAGCTCCTACGAGCAGTACTTC. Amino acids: CASSRAGLSSYEQYF.

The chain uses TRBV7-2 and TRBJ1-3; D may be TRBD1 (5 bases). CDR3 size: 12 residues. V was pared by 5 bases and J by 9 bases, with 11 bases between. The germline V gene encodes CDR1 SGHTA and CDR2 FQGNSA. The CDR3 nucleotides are TGTGCCAGCAGCGGGAGGACAAGCACCATATATTTT. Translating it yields CASSGRTSTIYF.

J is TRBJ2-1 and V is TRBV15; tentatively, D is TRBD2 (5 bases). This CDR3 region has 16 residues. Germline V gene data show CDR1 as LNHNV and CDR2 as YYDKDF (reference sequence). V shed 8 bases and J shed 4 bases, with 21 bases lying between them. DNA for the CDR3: TGTGCCACCTCAGGACTCTTAAGCGGCAATTACAATGAGCAGTTCTTC. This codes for CATSGLLSGNYNEQFF. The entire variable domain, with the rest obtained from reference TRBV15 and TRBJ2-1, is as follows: DAMVIQNPRYQVTQFGKPVTLSCSQTLNHNVMYWYQQKSSQAPKLLFHYYDKDFNNEADTPDNFQSRRPNTSFCFLDIRSPGLGDTAMYLCATSGLLSGNYNEQFFGPGTRLTVL.

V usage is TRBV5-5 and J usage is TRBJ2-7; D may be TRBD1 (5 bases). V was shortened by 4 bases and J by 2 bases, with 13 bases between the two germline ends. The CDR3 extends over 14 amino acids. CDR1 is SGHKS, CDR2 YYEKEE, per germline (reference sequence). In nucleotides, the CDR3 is TGTGCCAGCAGCCCTTGGGGCAGTCCCTACGAGCAGTACTTC. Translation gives CASSPWGSPYEQYF.

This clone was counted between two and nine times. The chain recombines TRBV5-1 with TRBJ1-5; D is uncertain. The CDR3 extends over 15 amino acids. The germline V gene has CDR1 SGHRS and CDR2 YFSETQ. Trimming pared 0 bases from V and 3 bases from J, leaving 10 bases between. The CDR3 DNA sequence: TGCGCCAGCAGCTTGGATGGAGCATCCAATCAGCCCCAGCATTTT. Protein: CASSLDGASNQPQHF.

CDR3 loop: CASSSRTGGQGGEQYF. The CDR3 bases are TGTGCCAGCAGCTCTCGAACGGGGGGACAGGGAGGCGAGCAGTACTTC. This chain uses TRBV13 with TRBJ2-7, with 9 bases aligning to TRBD1. Trimming cost V 4 bases and J 6 bases; bases outside gene matches: 13. Germline V gives CDR1 PRHDT, CDR2 FYEKMQ (reference sequence). CDR3 length equals 16 residues.

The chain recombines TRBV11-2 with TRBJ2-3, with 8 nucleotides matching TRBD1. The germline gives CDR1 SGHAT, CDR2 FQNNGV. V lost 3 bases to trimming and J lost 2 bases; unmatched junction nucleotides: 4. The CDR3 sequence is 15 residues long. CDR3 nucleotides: TGTGCCAGCAGCTTTTCAGGGGGCGCCACAGATACGCAGTATTTT. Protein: CASSFSGGATDTQYF.

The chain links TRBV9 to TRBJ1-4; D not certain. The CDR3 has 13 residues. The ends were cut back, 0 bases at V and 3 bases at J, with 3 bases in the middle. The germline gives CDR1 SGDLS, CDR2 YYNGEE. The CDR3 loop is CASSVAANEKLFF. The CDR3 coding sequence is TGTGCCAGCAGCGTAGCAGCTAATGAAAAACTGTTTTTT.

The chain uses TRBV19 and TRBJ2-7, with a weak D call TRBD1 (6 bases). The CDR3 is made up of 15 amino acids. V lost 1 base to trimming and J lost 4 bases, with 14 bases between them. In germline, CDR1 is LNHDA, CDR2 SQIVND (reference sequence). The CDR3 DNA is TGTGCCAGTAGTATAGCTACAGGGTTAGGGTACGAGCAGTACTTC. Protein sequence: CASSIATGLGYEQYF.

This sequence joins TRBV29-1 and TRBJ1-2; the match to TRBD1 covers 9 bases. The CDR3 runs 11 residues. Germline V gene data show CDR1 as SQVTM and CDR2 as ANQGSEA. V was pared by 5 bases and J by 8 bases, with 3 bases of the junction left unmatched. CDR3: CSVPGQGGYTF. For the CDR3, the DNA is TGCAGCGTTCCGGGACAGGGCGGCTACACCTTC. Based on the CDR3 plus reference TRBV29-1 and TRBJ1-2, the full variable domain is SAVISQKPSRDICQRGTSLTIQCQVDSQVTMMFWYRQQPGQSLTLIATANQGSEATYESGFVIDKFPISRPNLTFSTLTVSNMSPEDSSIYLCSVPGQGGYTFGSGTRLTVV.

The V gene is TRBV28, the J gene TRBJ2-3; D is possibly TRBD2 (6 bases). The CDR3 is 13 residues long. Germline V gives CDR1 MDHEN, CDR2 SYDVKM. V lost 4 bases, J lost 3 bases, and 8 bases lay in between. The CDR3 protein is CASSYSGTDTQYF. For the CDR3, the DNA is TGTGCCAGCAGTTACAGCGGGACAGATACGCAGTATTTT.

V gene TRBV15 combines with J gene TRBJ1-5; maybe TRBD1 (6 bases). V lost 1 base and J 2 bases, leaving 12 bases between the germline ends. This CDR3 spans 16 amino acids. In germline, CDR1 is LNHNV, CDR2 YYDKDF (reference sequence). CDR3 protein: CATSRVGGDGNQPQHF. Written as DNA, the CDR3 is TGTGCCACCAGCAGAGTAGGGGGGGACGGCAATCAGCCCCAGCATTTT.

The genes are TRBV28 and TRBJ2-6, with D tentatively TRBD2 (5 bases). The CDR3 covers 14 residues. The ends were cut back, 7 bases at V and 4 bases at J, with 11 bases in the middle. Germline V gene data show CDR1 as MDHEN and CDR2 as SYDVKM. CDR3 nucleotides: TGTGCCAGCATGCTCGGGAAAGGGGCCAACGTCCTGACTTTC. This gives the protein CASMLGKGANVLTF.

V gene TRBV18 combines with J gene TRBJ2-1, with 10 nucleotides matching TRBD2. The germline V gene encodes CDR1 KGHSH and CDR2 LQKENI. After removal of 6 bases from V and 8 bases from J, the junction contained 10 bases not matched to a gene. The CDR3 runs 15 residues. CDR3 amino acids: CASSQGLALGDEQFF. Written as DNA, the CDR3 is TGTGCCAGCTCGCAGGGACTAGCGCTAGGGGATGAGCAGTTCTTC.

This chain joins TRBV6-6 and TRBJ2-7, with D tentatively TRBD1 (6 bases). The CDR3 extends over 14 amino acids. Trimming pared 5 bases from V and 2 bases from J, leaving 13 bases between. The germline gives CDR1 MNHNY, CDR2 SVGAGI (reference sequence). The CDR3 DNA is TGTGCCAGCAGTCCCTCCAGGGGAGCCTACGAGCAGTACTTC. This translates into CASSPSRGAYEQYF.

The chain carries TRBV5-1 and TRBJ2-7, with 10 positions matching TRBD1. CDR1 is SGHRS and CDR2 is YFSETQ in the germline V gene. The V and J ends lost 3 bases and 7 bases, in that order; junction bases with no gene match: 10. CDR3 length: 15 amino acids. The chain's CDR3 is CASSSPGTGVEEQYF. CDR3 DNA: TGCGCCAGCAGCTCCCCAGGGACAGGGGTCGAAGAGCAGTACTTC.

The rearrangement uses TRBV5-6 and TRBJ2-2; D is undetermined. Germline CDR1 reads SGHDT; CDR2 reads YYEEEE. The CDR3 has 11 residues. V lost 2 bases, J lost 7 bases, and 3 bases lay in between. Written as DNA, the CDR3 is TGTGCCAGCAGCTTACTCGGGGAGCTGTTTTTT. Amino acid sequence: CASSLLGELFF.

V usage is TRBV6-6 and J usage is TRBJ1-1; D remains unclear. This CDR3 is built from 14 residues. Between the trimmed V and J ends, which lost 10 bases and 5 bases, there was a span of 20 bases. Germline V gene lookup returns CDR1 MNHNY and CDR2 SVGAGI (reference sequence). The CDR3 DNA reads TGTGCCACCAACTATCGGACGGCGGGGACTGAAGCTTTCTTT. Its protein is CATNYRTAGTEAFF.

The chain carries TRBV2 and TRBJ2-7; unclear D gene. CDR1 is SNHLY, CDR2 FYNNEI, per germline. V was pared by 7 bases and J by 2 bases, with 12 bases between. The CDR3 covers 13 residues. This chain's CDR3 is CASTVTGPYEQYF. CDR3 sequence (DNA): TGTGCCAGCACTGTTACGGGTCCCTACGAGCAGTACTTC.